This T cell receptor (beta chain) originates from a study of CD8 T cells in ankylosing spondylitis. The study, taken as a whole, reports: Significant enrichment of disease-linked clones was reportedly seen in matched ankylosing spondylitis synovial fluid. Earlier studies detected some motif variants in reactive arthritis synovial fluid and blood. With a CD8+ phenotype, disease-linked clones were relatively rare in peripheral blood. Made up of about eight highly homologous variants, a TCR beta motif appeared characteristic of ankylosing spondylitis blood.

Germline V lookup: CDR1 SGHVS, CDR2 FQNEAQ. Trimming left V 0 bases short and J 6 bases short, with 12 bases between. The CDR3 is 14 amino acids. A remark on this clonotype: Its antigen remains unidentified.

Making use of molecular barcodes, quantitative 5'-RACE generated TCR beta libraries. Each CDR3 protein gets one entry after TCRdb re-called the 5' RACE reads with MiXCR. Of hundreds of thousands of distinct CDR3 sequences in the sample, 17% are singletons; the top ten hold approximately 1%. The receptor was isolated from a male donor with ankylosing spondylitis. Material: blood, either unsorted or a sorted T cell fraction (not recorded which). The V gene is TRBV7-8, the J gene TRBJ2-7; TRBD1 is a possible D gene (6 bases). This CDR3 reads CASSLAGGGGEQYF. The CDR3 bases are TGTGCCAGCAGCTTAGCAGGGGGTGGTGGCGAGCAGTACTTC.